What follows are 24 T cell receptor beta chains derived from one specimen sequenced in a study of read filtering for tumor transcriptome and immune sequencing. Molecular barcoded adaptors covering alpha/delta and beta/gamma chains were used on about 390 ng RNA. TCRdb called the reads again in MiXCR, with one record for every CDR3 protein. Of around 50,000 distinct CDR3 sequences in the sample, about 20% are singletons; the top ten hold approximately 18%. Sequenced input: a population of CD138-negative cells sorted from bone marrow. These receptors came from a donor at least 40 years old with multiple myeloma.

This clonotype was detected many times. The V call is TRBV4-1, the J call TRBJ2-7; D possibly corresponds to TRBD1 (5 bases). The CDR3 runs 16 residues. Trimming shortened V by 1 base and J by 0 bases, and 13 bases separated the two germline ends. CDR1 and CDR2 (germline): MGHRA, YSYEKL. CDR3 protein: CASSQGEDRPSYEQYF. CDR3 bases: TGCGCCAGCAGCCAAGGCGAAGACAGACCCTCCTACGAGCAGTACTTC.

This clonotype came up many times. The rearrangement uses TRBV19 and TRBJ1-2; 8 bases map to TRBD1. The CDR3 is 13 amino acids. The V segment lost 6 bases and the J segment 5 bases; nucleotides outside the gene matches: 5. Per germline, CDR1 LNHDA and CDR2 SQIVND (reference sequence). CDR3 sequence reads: CASRARGHYGYTF. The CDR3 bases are TGTGCCAGTAGGGCCAGGGGGCATTATGGCTACACCTTC. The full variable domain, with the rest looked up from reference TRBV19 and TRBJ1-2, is DGGITQSPKYLFRKEGQNVTLSCEQNLNHDAMYWYRQDPGQGLRLIYYSQIVNDFQKGDIAEGYSVSREKKESFPLTVTSAQKNPTAFYLCASRARGHYGYTFGSGTRLTVV.

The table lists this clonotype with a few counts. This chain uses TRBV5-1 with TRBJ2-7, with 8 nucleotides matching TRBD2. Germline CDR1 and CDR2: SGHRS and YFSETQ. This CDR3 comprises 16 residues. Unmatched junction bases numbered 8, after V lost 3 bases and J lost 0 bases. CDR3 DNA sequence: TGCGCCAGCAGCTGGGATAGCGGGGTTAGCTCCTACGAGCAGTACTTC. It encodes CASSWDSGVSSYEQYF.

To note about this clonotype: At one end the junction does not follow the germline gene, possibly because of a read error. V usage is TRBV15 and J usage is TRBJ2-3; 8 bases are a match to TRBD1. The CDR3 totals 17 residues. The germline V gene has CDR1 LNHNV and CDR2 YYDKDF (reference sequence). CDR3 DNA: TGTGCCACCATCAGACACAAGACAGGGGAGGGCACAGATACGCAGTATTTT. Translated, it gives CATIRHKTGEGTDTQYF.

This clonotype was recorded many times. CDR3 DNA: TGTGCCAGCAGTTTTTGCCAGGGCTGCGAGCAGTACTTC. Encoded protein: CASSFCQGCEQYF. The chain recombines TRBV28 with TRBJ2-7; possible D gene TRBD1, 5 bases. The V gene lost 3 bases and the J gene lost 6 bases, with 12 bases spanning the gap. Per the germline V gene, CDR1 is MDHEN and CDR2 is SYDVKM. The CDR3 extends over 13 amino acids. Filled out from reference TRBV28 and TRBJ2-7, the complete variable domain reads DVKVTQSSRYLVKRTGEKVFLECVQDMDHENMFWYRQDPGLGLRLIYFSYDVKMKEKGDIPEGYSVSREKKERFSLILESASTNQTSMYLCASSFCQGCEQYFGPGTRLTVT.

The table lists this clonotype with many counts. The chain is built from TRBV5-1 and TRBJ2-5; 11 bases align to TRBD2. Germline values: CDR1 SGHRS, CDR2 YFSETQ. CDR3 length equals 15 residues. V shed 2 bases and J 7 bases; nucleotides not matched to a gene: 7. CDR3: CASSFLGLAGGTQYF. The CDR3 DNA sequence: TGCGCCAGCAGCTTCTTAGGGCTAGCGGGGGGGACCCAGTACTTC.

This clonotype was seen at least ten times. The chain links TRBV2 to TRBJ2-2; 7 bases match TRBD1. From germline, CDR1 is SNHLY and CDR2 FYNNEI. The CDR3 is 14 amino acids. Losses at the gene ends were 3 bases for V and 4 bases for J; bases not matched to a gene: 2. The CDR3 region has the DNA TGTGCCAGCAGTGACAGGGGGATCACCGGGGAGCTGTTTTTT. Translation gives CASSDRGITGELFF.

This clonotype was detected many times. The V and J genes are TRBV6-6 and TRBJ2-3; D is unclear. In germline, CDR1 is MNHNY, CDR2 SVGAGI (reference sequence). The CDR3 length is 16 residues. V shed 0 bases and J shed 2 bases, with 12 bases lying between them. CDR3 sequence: CASSYSSRRHTDTQYF. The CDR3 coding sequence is TGTGCCAGCAGTTACTCGAGTCGGCGACACACAGATACGCAGTATTTT.

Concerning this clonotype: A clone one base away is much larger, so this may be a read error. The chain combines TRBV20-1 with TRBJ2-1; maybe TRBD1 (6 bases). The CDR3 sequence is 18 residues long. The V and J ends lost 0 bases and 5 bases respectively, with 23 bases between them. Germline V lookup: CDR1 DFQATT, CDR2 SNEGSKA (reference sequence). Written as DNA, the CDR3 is TGCAGTGCTAGAGACTCCACAGGGTCTGCACCTACGGACAATGAGCAGTTCTTC. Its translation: CSARDSTGSAPTDNEQFF.

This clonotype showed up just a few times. Here the CDR3 DNA reads TGCAGTGCGACCAGGGGTTCTGGAAACACCATATATTTT. It is translated as CSATRGSGNTIYF. This chain joins TRBV20-1 and TRBJ1-3; D may be TRBD1 (6 bases). The CDR3 consists of 13 residues. Trimming shortened V by 6 bases and J by 1 base, and 10 bases separated the two germline ends. Germline V gene sequence: CDR1 DFQATT, CDR2 SNEGSKA (reference sequence).

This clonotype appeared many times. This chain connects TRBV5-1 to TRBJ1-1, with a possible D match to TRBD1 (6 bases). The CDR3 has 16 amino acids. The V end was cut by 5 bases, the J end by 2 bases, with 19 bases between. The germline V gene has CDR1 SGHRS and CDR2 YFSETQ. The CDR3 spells CASSSPETGENTEAFF. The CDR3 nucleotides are TGCGCCAGCAGTTCCCCAGAGACAGGCGAAAACACTGAAGCTTTCTTT.

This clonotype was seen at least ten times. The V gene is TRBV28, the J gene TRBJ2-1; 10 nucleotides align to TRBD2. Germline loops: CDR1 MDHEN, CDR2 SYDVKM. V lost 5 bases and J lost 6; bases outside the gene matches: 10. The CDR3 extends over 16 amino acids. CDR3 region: CASSTKLAGFVNEQFF. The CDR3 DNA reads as TGTGCCAGCAGTACGAAACTAGCGGGATTTGTCAATGAGCAGTTCTTC.

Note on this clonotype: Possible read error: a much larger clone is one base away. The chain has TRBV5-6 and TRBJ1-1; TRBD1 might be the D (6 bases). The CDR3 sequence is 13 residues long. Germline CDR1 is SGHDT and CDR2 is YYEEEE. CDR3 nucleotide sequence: TGTGCCTGCAGCTTTATACAGGGACTTGAAGCTTTCTTT. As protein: CACSFIQGLEAFF.

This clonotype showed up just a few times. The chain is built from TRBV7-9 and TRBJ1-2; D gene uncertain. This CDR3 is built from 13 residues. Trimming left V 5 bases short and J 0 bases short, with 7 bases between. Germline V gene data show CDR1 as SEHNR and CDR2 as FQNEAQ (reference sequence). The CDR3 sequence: CASSENPNYGYTF. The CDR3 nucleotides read TGTGCCAGCAGCGAAAACCCTAACTATGGCTACACCTTC.

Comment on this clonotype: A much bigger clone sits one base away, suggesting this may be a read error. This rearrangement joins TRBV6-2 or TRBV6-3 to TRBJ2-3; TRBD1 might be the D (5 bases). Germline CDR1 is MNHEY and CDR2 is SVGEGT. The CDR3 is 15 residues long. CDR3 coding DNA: TGTGCCAGCAGTTACGGAACGGAGACGACAGATACGCAGTGTTTT. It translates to CASSYGTETTDTQCF.

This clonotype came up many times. The CDR3 spells CASSPTRGRKDQPQHF. Here the CDR3 DNA reads TGTGCCAGCAGTCCCACCAGGGGGCGTAAGGATCAGCCCCAGCATTTT. This sequence joins TRBV28 and TRBJ1-5, with 8 bases fitting TRBD1. This CDR3 region has 16 residues. The junction had 11 bases not matched to a gene; V was cut back by 5 bases and J by 5 bases. Germline CDR1 is MDHEN and CDR2 is SYDVKM.

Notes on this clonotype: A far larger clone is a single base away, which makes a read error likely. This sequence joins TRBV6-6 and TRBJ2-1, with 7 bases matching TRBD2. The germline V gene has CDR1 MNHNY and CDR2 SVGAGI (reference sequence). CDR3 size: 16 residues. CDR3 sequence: CASRSSGGSSYNGQFF. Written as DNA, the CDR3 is TGTGCCAGCAGGTCCTCGGGGGGAAGCTCCTACAATGGGCAGTTCTTC.

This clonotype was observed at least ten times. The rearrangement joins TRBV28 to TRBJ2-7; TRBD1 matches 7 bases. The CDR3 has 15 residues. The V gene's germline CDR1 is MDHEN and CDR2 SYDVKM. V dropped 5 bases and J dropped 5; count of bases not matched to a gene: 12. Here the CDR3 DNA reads TGTGCCAGCAGTCTAGAGCAAAGGGGGCTCGACGAGCAGTACTTC. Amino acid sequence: CASSLEQRGLDEQYF.

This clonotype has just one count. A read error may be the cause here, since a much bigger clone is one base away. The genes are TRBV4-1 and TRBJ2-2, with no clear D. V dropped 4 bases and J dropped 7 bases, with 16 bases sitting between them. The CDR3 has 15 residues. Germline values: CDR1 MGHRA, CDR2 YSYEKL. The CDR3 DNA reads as TGCGCCAGCAGCCGAGATCGGGTCGGCGGCGGGGAGCTGTTTTTT. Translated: CASSRDRVGGGELFF.

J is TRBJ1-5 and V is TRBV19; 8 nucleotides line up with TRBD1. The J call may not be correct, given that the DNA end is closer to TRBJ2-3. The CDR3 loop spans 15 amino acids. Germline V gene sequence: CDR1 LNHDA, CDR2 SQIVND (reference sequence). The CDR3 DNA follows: TGTGCCAGTAGTTCGACAGGGGATGGTACTCAGCCCCAGTATTTT. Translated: CASSSTGDGTQPQYF.

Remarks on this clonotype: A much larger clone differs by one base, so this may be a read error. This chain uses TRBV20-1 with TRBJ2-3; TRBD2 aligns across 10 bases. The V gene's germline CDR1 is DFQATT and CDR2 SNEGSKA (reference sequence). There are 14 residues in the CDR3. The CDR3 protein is CSARRLAGADAQYF. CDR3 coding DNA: TGCAGTGCCAGGCGGCTAGCGGGGGCAGATGCGCAGTATTTT.

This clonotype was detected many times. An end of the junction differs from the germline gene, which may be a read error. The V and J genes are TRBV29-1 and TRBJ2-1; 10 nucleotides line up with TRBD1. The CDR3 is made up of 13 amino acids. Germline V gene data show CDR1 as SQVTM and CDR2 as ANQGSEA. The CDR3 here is CSIDRGRGNEQFF. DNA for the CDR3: TGCAGCATTGACAGGGGGCGAGGCAATGAGCAGTTCTTC.

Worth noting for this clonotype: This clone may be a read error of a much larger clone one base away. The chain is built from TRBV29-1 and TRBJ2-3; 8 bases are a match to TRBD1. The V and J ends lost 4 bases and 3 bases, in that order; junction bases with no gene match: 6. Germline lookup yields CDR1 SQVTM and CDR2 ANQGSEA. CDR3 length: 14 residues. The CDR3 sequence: CSVVAQGATDTQYF. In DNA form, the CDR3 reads TGCAGCGTTGTGGCTCAGGGGGCAACAGATACGCAGTATTTT.

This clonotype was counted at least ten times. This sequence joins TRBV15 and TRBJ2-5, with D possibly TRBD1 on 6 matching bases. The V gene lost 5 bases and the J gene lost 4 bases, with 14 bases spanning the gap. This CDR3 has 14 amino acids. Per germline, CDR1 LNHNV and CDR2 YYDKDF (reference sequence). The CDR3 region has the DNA TGTGCCACCAGCTCGAAAGGGGGTTTAGAGACCCAGTACTTC. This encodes CATSSKGGLETQYF.